This entry features one T cell receptor (beta chain) sequence. The germline CDR1 and CDR2 sequences are SGHAT and FQNNGV. The V end lost 3 bases, the J end lost 1 base, and 7 bases lay between the germline ends. The length of the CDR3 is 14 residues. Profiled with immunoSEQ multiplex PCR; TCRdb holds only in-frame clones, not every one. The sample has 200,000 to 250,000 clones, 83% seen once. Residents of about two dozen US areas, aged roughly 18 to 90 years, made up the participants. The data originate from a study of blood T cell repertoires in COVID-19. Background on the study: PBMCs, B-cell-depleted T cells, or T cells were the source of the cDNA or gDNA that made up the material.

The sequencing input was PBMCs or T cells enriched from blood (not recorded which). This chain joins TRBV11-2 and TRBJ1-5, with unresolved D. The receptor was isolated from a woman aged 40 to 50 who had been exposed to COVID-19. The CDR3 loop is CASSFSQSNQPQHF. The CDR3 DNA reads TGTGCCAGCAGCTTTTCGCAGAGCAATCAGCCCCAGCATTTT.